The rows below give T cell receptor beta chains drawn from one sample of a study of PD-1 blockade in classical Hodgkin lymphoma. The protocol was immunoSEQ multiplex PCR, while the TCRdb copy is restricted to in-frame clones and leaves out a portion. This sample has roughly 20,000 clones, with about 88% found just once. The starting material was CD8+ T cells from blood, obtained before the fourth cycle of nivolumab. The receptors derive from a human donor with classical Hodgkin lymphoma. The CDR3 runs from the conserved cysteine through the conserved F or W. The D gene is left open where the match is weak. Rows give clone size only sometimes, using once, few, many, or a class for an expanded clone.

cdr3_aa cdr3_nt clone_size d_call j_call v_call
CASSLRSGGNNEQFF TGTGCCAGCAGCTTAAGGTCTGGCGGGAACAATGAGCAGTTCTTC NA NA TRBJ2-1 TRBV7-3
CASSGEVGYGYTF TGTGCCAGCAGTGGAGAGGTGGGGTATGGCTACACCTTC NA NA TRBJ1-2 TRBV2
CATSRHAGQGAYEQYF TGTGCCACCAGCAGACACGCGGGACAGGGGGCCTACGAGCAGTACTTC NA TRBD1 TRBJ2-7 TRBV15
CASSDSGEAGNEQFF TGTGCCAGCAGTGACTCGGGAGAGGCCGGGAATGAGCAGTTCTTC NA NA TRBJ2-1 TRBV6-4
CASSSSGAYNEQFF TGTGCCAGCAGTTCTAGCGGGGCCTACAATGAGCAGTTCTTC NA TRBD2 TRBJ2-1 TRBV7-9
CAWRAVGVRTSGTGMFGELFF TGTGCCTGGAGGGCTGTCGGTGTCCGTACGTCTGGGACAGGGATGTTCGGGGAGCTGTTTTTT NA TRBD1 TRBJ2-2 TRBV30
CASSLGGNEKLFF TGTGCCAGCAGTCTGGGGGGTAATGAAAAACTGTTTTTT once NA TRBJ1-4 TRBV2
CASSASGGGGTEAFF TGTGCCAGCAGCGCGTCAGGGGGGGGCGGCACTGAAGCTTTCTTT NA TRBD1 TRBJ1-1 TRBV7-3
CASSANSGFSGNTIYF TGTGCCAGCAGTGCAAATTCAGGGTTCTCTGGAAACACCATATATTTT NA NA TRBJ1-3 TRBV27
CASSLFGEDGLSSGNTIYF TGTGCCAGCAGCTTATTTGGGGAGGACGGCTTATCCTCTGGAAACACCATATATTTT NA NA TRBJ1-3 TRBV11-2
CASSLTGGAGELFF TGTGCCAGCAGCCTTACAGGGGGGGCCGGGGAGCTGTTTTTT NA NA TRBJ2-2 TRBV28
CASSSQGGPEEGYTF TGTGCCAGCAGCTCTCAGGGGGGGCCAGAGGAGGGCTACACCTTC NA TRBD1 TRBJ1-2 TRBV7-9
CASAEGHRGYEQYF TGTGCCAGCGCCGAGGGCCACAGGGGGTACGAGCAGTACTTC NA TRBD1 TRBJ2-7 TRBV27
CASSFNGVPPRYGYTF TGTGCCAGCAGCTTTAACGGGGTTCCTCCGCGATATGGCTACACCTTC NA NA TRBJ1-2 TRBV11-2
CASSQGGLAYEQYF TGCGCCAGCAGCCAAGGTGGACTAGCGTACGAGCAGTACTTC NA TRBD2 TRBJ2-7 TRBV4-1
CASRAYNEQFF TGTGCCAGCAGGGCCTACAATGAGCAGTTCTTC NA NA TRBJ2-1 TRBV6-1
CASGPGRELFF TGTGCCAGCGGTCCTGGCCGGGAGCTGTTTTTT NA NA TRBJ2-2 TRBV27
CASSEIDAGRDEQFF TGTGCCAGCAGTGAAATTGATGCGGGACGAGATGAGCAGTTCTTC NA NA TRBJ2-1 TRBV25-1
CSARFNYGYTF TGCAGTGCTAGATTTAACTATGGCTACACCTTC NA NA TRBJ1-2 TRBV20-1
CASSFGASQTDTQYF TGTGCCAGCAGTTTTGGGGCTAGTCAGACAGATACGCAGTATTTT NA NA TRBJ2-3 TRBV28
CASSRQTTLEQFF TGCGCCAGCAGCCGACAGACTACACTTGAGCAGTTCTTC NA NA TRBJ2-1 TRBV4-1
CASSPSGNYEQYF TGTGCCAGCAGCCCCAGTGGGAACTACGAGCAGTACTTC NA NA TRBJ2-7 TRBV7-9
CASSLSTRRGDTQYF TGTGCCAGCAGCCTCTCGACCCGACGGGGAGATACGCAGTATTTT NA NA TRBJ2-3 TRBV6-5
CASSQGSEQYF TGTGCCAGCAGCCAAGGGAGCGAGCAGTACTTC NA NA TRBJ2-7 TRBV9
CAWRGLAYSSYNEQFF TGTGCCTGGAGGGGTCTAGCGTATAGCTCCTACAATGAGCAGTTCTTC NA NA TRBJ2-1 TRBV30
CAISEGTGVFPSSYEQYF TGTGCCATCAGTGAAGGCACAGGGGTCTTCCCTTCTTCCTACGAGCAGTACTTC NA TRBD1 TRBJ2-7 TRBV10-3
CAIMGELQETQYF TGTGCCATCATGGGCGAACTCCAAGAGACCCAGTACTTC once NA TRBJ2-5 TRBV10-3
CASSASGSGSKYEQYF TGTGCCAGCAGCGCGTCAGGTAGCGGGAGTAAATACGAGCAGTACTTC NA TRBD2 TRBJ2-7 TRBV9
CASSQQDRRYGYTF TGCGCCAGCAGCCAACAAGACAGACGGTATGGCTACACCTTC NA NA TRBJ1-2 TRBV4-1